These 2 T cell receptor beta chains came from one sample sequenced in a study of blood T cell repertoires in COVID-19. This table comes from immunoSEQ multiplex PCR, and its TCRdb copy is limited to in-frame clones, with some not included. The sample includes about half a million clones, 80% to 90% of them seen just once. The sample was peripheral blood. The receptors originated from a man younger than 35 with COVID-19, enrolled during active disease.

Only one count was recorded for this clone. J is TRBJ1-5 and V is TRBV2; TRBD1 agrees at 8 bases. The CDR3 consists of 14 residues. The V gene end was trimmed by 6 bases and the J gene end by 7 bases; junction bases not matched to a gene: 8. CDR1 SNHLY and CDR2 FYNNEI come from the germline V gene. The CDR3 protein is CASRDQGARQPQHF. CDR3 in DNA: TGTGCCAGCAGGGATCAGGGGGCGAGGCAGCCCCAGCATTTT.

The V call is TRBV6-5, the J call TRBJ1-1; 8 bases line up with TRBD1. The CDR3 runs to 13 residues. The V segment lost 8 bases and the J segment 5 bases; nucleotides outside the gene matches: 7. CDR1 is MNHEY, CDR2 SVGAGI, per germline. The DNA of the CDR3 is TGTGCCAGCCGACAGGGGATCGCGACTGAAGCTTTCTTT. This codes for CASRQGIATEAFF.